Shown below are 25 T cell receptor beta chains from a single sample sequenced in a study of CD8+CD57+ T cells in acquired aplastic anemia. Profiling of TCR beta VDJ combinations and CDR3 sequences used genomic DNA as template. TCRdb used MiXCR to reprocess the reads, holding one entry per CDR3 protein. Found here are about 190,000 distinct CDR3 sequences, approximately 49% of them singletons; the top ten hold roughly 15%. The material sequenced was sorted CD4+, CD8+, or CD8+CD57+ T cells (not recorded which) from PBMCs. The receptor set was obtained from a human donor in good health, serving as a control.

The chain combines TRBV10-2 with TRBJ2-7; TRBD1 agrees at 9 bases. Trimming at V came to 6 bases and at J to 5 bases, leaving 5 bases not matched to a gene. Germline V CDR1 and CDR2: WSHSY, SAAADI. The CDR3 spans 13 residues. CDR3 bases: TGCGCCAGCAGAAAGGGGACAGGGAACGAGCAGTACTTC. It specifies CASRKGTGNEQYF.

The DNA for the CDR3 is TGTGCCAGCAGTGAAATCAGCGCAGATACGCAGTATTTT. It is translated as CASSEISADTQYF. This sequence joins TRBV25-1 and TRBJ2-3; D is unclear. The length of the CDR3 is 13 residues. Per the germline V gene, CDR1 is MGHDK and CDR2 is SYGVNS. The V end was cut by 2 bases, the J end by 4 bases, with 7 bases between.

The table lists this clonotype with many counts. The genes are TRBV6-2 or TRBV6-3 and TRBJ2-6, with 16 bases aligning to TRBD2. From germline, CDR1 is MNHEY and CDR2 SVGEGT. The CDR3 length is 17 residues. V shed 6 bases and J 2 bases; nucleotides not matched to a gene: 1. In DNA, the CDR3 is TGTGCCAGCAGGGGACTAGCGGGGGGGACTGGGGCCAACGTCCTGACTTTC. It is translated as CASRGLAGGTGANVLTF.

In this sample, this clonotype turned up many times. This chain uses TRBV2 with TRBJ2-3, with D possibly called TRBD1 or TRBD2 (5 bases each). The CDR3 has 17 amino acids. Trimming removed 7 bases from V and 2 bases from J, with 22 bases in between. The V gene's germline CDR1 is SNHLY and CDR2 FYNNEI. The CDR3 is CASKSETWGKLTDTQYF. The CDR3 DNA sequence: TGTGCCAGCAAGTCCGAAACCTGGGGGAAACTCACAGATACGCAGTATTTT.

In its sample, this clonotype was seen a few times. The chain carries TRBV2 and TRBJ1-4; D unclear. CDR1 and CDR2 (germline): SNHLY, FYNNEI. The CDR3 is 13 residues long. The V and J ends lost 6 bases and 0 bases respectively, with 5 bases between them. The CDR3 bases are TGTGCCAGCAGGAGAGCAACTAATGAAAAACTGTTTTTT. Protein: CASRRATNEKLFF. Supplemented by reference TRBV2 and TRBJ1-4, the full variable domain reads EPEVTQTPSHQVTQMGQEVILRCVPISNHLYFYWYRQILGQKVEFLVSFYNNEISEKSEIFDDQFSVERPDGSNFTLKIRSTKLEDSAMYFCASRRATNEKLFFGSGTQLSVL.

Comments on this clonotype: A much more abundant neighbour one base away suggests this may be a read error. The rearrangement joins TRBV12-3 or TRBV12-4 to TRBJ2-3, with D possibly being TRBD2 (5 bases). The CDR3 contains 12 residues. CDR3 coding DNA: TGTGCCAGCCAGCCTAGCACAGATACGCGGTATTTT. Encoded protein: CASQPSTDTRYF.

The chain uses TRBV2 and TRBJ1-5; 7 bases are shared with TRBD1. The CDR3 spans 14 residues. The V gene's germline CDR1 is SNHLY and CDR2 FYNNEI. Losses at the gene ends were 6 bases for V and 5 bases for J; bases not matched to a gene: 7. The CDR3 here is CASRAGQQYQPQHF. The DNA of the CDR3 is TGTGCCAGCAGGGCGGGACAGCAGTATCAGCCCCAGCATTTT.

This clonotype was seen ten or more times. The rearrangement joins TRBV6-1 to TRBJ1-2; possibly TRBD1 for D (6 bases). Germline V CDR1 and CDR2: MNHNS, SASEGT. The CDR3 is 17 residues long. V lost 8 bases to trimming and J lost 5 bases, with 27 bases between them. This CDR3 is CASQKTAGTLTSYGYTF. In DNA, the CDR3 is TGTGCCAGCCAAAAAACCGCCGGGACACTCACATCGTATGGCTACACCTTC.

The chain links TRBV9 to TRBJ1-1; D remains ambiguous. CDR1 is SGDLS and CDR2 is YYNGEE in the germline V gene. With 5 bases removed from V and 3 bases from J, the gap between germline ends came to 8 bases. The CDR3 spans 12 residues. Here the CDR3 DNA reads TGTGCCAGCAGTTACGGTCACACTGAAGCTTTCTTT. Protein: CASSYGHTEAFF.

As to this clonotype: One junction end does not reproduce the germline sequence, and a read error may be involved. J is TRBJ1-1 and V is TRBV5-1; unclear D gene. CDR1 and CDR2 from the germline V gene are SGHRS and YFSETQ. CDR3 length equals 15 residues. CDR3 bases: TGTGCCAGCAGCCCGGTGGACGGGCCGAACACTGAAGCTTTCTTT. Translated: CASSPVDGPNTEAFF.

The count of this clonotype is one. The chain combines TRBV13 with TRBJ2-7; the match to TRBD2 covers 12 bases. Germline loops: CDR1 PRHDT, CDR2 FYEKMQ (reference sequence). There are 14 residues in the CDR3. The trim removed 7 bases at V and 2 bases at J, leaving 3 bases unmatched. CDR3 in amino acids: CASTPSGGAYEQYF. The CDR3 DNA reads TGTGCCAGCACCCCTAGCGGGGGGGCCTACGAGCAGTACTTC. Full variable domain (remainder filled in from reference TRBV13 and TRBJ2-7): AAGVIQSPRHLIKEKRETATLKCYPIPRHDTVYWYQQGPGQDPQFLISFYEKMQSDKGSIPDRFSAQQFSDYHSELNMSSLELGDSALYFCASTPSGGAYEQYFGPGTRLTVT.

This clonotype was detected many times. J is TRBJ2-3 and V is TRBV29-1, with D possibly TRBD1 on 6 matching bases. Between the trimmed V and J ends, which lost 5 bases and 2 bases, there was a span of 14 bases. The CDR3 spans 14 residues. The germline V gene encodes CDR1 SQVTM and CDR2 ANQGSEA. CDR3 nucleotides: TGCAGCGTTCGATCGTCAGGGGTCACAGATACGCAGTATTTT. Encoded protein: CSVRSSGVTDTQYF.

The chain carries TRBV20-1 and TRBJ2-5; D is ambiguous. Germline lookup yields CDR1 DFQATT and CDR2 SNEGSKA (reference sequence). This CDR3 has 12 amino acids. The V end was cut by 0 bases, the J end by 7 bases, with 9 bases between. CDR3 bases: TGCAGTGCTAGAGATGGTACGAGGACCCAGTACTTC. Residues: CSARDGTRTQYF.

The V call is TRBV20-1, the J call TRBJ1-6; TRBD1 agrees at 7 bases. V was pared by 6 bases and J by 6 bases, with 20 bases of the junction left unmatched. CDR1 is DFQATT and CDR2 is SNEGSKA in the germline V gene (reference sequence). The CDR3 has 18 residues. For the CDR3, the DNA is TGCAGTGCGGATAGGACAGGCCCGGGTTGGGGGTTTAATTCACCCCTCCACTTT. It encodes CSADRTGPGWGFNSPLHF.

DNA of the CDR3: TGTGCCAGCCGAACGGGACAGTCGAGGGAGACCCAGTACTTC. Amino acids: CASRTGQSRETQYF. This chain joins TRBV7-2 and TRBJ2-5; 7 bases map to TRBD1. CDR3 length: 14 amino acids. CDR1 is SGHTA and CDR2 is FQGNSA in the germline V gene. The J segment lost 5 bases and the V segment lost 8 bases, leaving 11 bases of the junction unmatched.

Note on this clonotype: At one end, the junction sequence differs from germline, possibly due to a read error. V is TRBV5-1 and J is TRBJ1-2; no clear D. Germline CDR1 and CDR2: SGHRS and YFSETQ. This CDR3 spans 13 amino acids. The CDR3, as DNA: TGTGCCAGCAGCGTAGTGTCAGGTGATGGCTACACCTTC. This sequence encodes CASSVVSGDGYTF.

The rearrangement joins TRBV20-1 to TRBJ2-5; weak D call: TRBD2 (5 bases). The germline gives CDR1 DFQATT, CDR2 SNEGSKA (reference sequence). This CDR3 has 13 residues. The V end was cut by 3 bases, the J end by 5 bases, with 13 bases between. CDR3 loop: CSASPPGVETQYF. The CDR3 nucleotides read TGCAGTGCTAGTCCCCCCGGGGTGGAGACCCAGTACTTC.

This clonotype was counted ten times or more. The rearrangement joins TRBV10-3 to TRBJ1-3; D gene ambiguous. The V end was cut by 4 bases, the J end by 9 bases, with 13 bases between. CDR3 length equals 13 residues. Per the germline V gene, CDR1 is ENHRY and CDR2 is SYGVKD. The CDR3 here is CAISGFQGSTIYF. The CDR3 DNA reads as TGTGCCATCAGTGGGTTCCAAGGGTCCACCATATATTTT.

The rearrangement joins TRBV19 to TRBJ1-2; D may be TRBD1 (5 bases). Germline CDR1 LNHDA, CDR2 SQIVND (reference sequence). Trimming removed 2 bases at V and 7 bases at J, with 23 bases between. The length of the CDR3 is 17 residues. CDR3 DNA sequence: TGTGCCAGTAGTATATACGGGGCAGCCCGACTATCAGGTGGCTACACCTTC. Amino acid sequence: CASSIYGAARLSGGYTF.

This rearrangement joins TRBV29-1 to TRBJ2-7; D tentatively fits TRBD1 or TRBD2 (5 bases each). V was shortened by 4 bases and J by 5 bases, with 15 bases between the two germline ends. The CDR3 totals 13 residues. Germline V CDR1 and CDR2: SQVTM, ANQGSEA. CDR3 in amino acids: CSVGGRRGDEQYF. CDR3 bases: TGCAGCGTTGGGGGGAGAAGAGGCGACGAGCAGTACTTC.

As regards this clonotype: A much larger clonotype is one base distant, so this may be a read error. The conserved final phenylalanine or tryptophan is absent from the CDR3, which likely points to a read error. The V and J genes are TRBV19 and TRBJ1-1; D is uncertain. The CDR3 is made up of 13 amino acids. Germline V lookup: CDR1 LNHDA, CDR2 SQIVND (reference sequence). The germline V and J ends were trimmed by 9 bases and 4 bases, with 15 bases remaining between them. DNA of the CDR3: TGTGCCAGCAGCCCAGTGTACCTCACTGAAGCTTTCCTT. The encoded protein is CASSPVYLTEAFL.

This clonotype was observed at least ten times. V usage is TRBV3-1 and J usage is TRBJ2-7, with D perhaps TRBD1 (5 bases). V was pared by 3 bases and J by 5 bases, with 11 bases between. The V gene's germline CDR1 is LGHDT and CDR2 YNNKEL (reference sequence). This CDR3 comprises 13 residues. The CDR3 nucleotides are TGTGCCAGCAGCCATCGTCAGGGAAACGAGCAGTACTTC. Translation: CASSHRQGNEQYF.

The chain is built from TRBV10-3 and TRBJ2-3, with 9 bases lining up with TRBD2. Germline V gene sequence: CDR1 ENHRY, CDR2 SYGVKD. There are 14 residues in the CDR3. Losses at the gene ends were 5 bases for V and 6 bases for J; bases not matched to a gene: 6. CDR3 protein: CAISIAGAEDTQYF. The DNA for the CDR3 is TGTGCCATCAGTATAGCGGGGGCGGAGGATACGCAGTATTTT.

The chain recombines TRBV10-3 with TRBJ2-7; D unclear. The V end was cut by 0 bases, the J end by 3 bases, with 6 bases between. Germline assignment: CDR1 ENHRY and CDR2 SYGVKD. The CDR3 is 13 amino acids. The CDR3 loop is CAISESPSYEQYF. CDR3 in DNA: TGTGCCATCAGTGAGTCGCCAAGCTACGAGCAGTACTTC.

This chain uses TRBV27 with TRBJ1-1; 7 bases map to TRBD1. Germline CDR1 reads MNHEY; CDR2 reads SMNVEV (reference sequence). This CDR3 has 15 amino acids. Trimming removed 0 bases from V and 5 bases from J; junction bases left unmatched: 6. The CDR3 loop is CASSLSWDSRTEAFF. CDR3 in DNA: TGTGCCAGCAGTTTATCGTGGGACAGCCGGACTGAAGCTTTCTTT.